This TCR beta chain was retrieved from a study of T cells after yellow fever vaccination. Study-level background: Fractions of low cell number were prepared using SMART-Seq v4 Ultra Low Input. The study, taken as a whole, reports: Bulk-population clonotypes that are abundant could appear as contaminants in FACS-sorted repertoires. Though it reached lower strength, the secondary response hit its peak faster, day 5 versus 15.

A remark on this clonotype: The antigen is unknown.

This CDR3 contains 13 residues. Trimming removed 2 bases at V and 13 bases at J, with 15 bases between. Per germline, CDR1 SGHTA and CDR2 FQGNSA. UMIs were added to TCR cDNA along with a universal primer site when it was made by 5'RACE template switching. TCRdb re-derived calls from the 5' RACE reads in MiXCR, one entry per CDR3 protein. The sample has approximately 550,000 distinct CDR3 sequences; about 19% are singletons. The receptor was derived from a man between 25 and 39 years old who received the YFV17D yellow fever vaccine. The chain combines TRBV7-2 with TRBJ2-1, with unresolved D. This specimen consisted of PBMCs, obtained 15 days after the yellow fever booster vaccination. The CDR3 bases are TGTGCCAGCAGCTTACTAGAAGACCGTCTCCAGTTCTTC. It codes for CASSLLEDRLQFF.